The text below deals with one T cell receptor beta chain. Its antigen is not known. The data were taken from a study of CD8 T cells in ankylosing spondylitis. Germline CDR1 reads SGHRS; CDR2 reads YFSETQ. The CDR3 has 15 residues. The V end lost 0 bases, the J end lost 5 bases, and 14 bases lay between the germline ends. Using quantitative 5'-RACE with molecular barcodes, the authors made TCR beta libraries. TCRdb recomputed calls from the 5' RACE reads with MiXCR, one row per CDR3 protein. The table shows 300,000 to 400,000 distinct CDR3 sequences, with about a fifth occurring only once. Study-level results: Clones linked to the disease showed a CD8+ phenotype. They occurred at relatively low frequencies in peripheral blood. Certain motif variants had earlier appeared in reactive arthritis synovial fluid and blood. A TCR beta motif made of about 8 highly homologous variants seemed typical of ankylosing spondylitis blood.

Material: blood, either unsorted or a sorted T cell fraction (not recorded which). The sequence was collected from a male donor with ankylosing spondylitis. J is TRBJ1-2 and V is TRBV5-1; D remains unclear. CDR3 nucleotides: TGCGCCAGCAGCTTGGATGTAGCGGGGTTGTATGGCTACACCTTC. The encoded protein is CASSLDVAGLYGYTF.